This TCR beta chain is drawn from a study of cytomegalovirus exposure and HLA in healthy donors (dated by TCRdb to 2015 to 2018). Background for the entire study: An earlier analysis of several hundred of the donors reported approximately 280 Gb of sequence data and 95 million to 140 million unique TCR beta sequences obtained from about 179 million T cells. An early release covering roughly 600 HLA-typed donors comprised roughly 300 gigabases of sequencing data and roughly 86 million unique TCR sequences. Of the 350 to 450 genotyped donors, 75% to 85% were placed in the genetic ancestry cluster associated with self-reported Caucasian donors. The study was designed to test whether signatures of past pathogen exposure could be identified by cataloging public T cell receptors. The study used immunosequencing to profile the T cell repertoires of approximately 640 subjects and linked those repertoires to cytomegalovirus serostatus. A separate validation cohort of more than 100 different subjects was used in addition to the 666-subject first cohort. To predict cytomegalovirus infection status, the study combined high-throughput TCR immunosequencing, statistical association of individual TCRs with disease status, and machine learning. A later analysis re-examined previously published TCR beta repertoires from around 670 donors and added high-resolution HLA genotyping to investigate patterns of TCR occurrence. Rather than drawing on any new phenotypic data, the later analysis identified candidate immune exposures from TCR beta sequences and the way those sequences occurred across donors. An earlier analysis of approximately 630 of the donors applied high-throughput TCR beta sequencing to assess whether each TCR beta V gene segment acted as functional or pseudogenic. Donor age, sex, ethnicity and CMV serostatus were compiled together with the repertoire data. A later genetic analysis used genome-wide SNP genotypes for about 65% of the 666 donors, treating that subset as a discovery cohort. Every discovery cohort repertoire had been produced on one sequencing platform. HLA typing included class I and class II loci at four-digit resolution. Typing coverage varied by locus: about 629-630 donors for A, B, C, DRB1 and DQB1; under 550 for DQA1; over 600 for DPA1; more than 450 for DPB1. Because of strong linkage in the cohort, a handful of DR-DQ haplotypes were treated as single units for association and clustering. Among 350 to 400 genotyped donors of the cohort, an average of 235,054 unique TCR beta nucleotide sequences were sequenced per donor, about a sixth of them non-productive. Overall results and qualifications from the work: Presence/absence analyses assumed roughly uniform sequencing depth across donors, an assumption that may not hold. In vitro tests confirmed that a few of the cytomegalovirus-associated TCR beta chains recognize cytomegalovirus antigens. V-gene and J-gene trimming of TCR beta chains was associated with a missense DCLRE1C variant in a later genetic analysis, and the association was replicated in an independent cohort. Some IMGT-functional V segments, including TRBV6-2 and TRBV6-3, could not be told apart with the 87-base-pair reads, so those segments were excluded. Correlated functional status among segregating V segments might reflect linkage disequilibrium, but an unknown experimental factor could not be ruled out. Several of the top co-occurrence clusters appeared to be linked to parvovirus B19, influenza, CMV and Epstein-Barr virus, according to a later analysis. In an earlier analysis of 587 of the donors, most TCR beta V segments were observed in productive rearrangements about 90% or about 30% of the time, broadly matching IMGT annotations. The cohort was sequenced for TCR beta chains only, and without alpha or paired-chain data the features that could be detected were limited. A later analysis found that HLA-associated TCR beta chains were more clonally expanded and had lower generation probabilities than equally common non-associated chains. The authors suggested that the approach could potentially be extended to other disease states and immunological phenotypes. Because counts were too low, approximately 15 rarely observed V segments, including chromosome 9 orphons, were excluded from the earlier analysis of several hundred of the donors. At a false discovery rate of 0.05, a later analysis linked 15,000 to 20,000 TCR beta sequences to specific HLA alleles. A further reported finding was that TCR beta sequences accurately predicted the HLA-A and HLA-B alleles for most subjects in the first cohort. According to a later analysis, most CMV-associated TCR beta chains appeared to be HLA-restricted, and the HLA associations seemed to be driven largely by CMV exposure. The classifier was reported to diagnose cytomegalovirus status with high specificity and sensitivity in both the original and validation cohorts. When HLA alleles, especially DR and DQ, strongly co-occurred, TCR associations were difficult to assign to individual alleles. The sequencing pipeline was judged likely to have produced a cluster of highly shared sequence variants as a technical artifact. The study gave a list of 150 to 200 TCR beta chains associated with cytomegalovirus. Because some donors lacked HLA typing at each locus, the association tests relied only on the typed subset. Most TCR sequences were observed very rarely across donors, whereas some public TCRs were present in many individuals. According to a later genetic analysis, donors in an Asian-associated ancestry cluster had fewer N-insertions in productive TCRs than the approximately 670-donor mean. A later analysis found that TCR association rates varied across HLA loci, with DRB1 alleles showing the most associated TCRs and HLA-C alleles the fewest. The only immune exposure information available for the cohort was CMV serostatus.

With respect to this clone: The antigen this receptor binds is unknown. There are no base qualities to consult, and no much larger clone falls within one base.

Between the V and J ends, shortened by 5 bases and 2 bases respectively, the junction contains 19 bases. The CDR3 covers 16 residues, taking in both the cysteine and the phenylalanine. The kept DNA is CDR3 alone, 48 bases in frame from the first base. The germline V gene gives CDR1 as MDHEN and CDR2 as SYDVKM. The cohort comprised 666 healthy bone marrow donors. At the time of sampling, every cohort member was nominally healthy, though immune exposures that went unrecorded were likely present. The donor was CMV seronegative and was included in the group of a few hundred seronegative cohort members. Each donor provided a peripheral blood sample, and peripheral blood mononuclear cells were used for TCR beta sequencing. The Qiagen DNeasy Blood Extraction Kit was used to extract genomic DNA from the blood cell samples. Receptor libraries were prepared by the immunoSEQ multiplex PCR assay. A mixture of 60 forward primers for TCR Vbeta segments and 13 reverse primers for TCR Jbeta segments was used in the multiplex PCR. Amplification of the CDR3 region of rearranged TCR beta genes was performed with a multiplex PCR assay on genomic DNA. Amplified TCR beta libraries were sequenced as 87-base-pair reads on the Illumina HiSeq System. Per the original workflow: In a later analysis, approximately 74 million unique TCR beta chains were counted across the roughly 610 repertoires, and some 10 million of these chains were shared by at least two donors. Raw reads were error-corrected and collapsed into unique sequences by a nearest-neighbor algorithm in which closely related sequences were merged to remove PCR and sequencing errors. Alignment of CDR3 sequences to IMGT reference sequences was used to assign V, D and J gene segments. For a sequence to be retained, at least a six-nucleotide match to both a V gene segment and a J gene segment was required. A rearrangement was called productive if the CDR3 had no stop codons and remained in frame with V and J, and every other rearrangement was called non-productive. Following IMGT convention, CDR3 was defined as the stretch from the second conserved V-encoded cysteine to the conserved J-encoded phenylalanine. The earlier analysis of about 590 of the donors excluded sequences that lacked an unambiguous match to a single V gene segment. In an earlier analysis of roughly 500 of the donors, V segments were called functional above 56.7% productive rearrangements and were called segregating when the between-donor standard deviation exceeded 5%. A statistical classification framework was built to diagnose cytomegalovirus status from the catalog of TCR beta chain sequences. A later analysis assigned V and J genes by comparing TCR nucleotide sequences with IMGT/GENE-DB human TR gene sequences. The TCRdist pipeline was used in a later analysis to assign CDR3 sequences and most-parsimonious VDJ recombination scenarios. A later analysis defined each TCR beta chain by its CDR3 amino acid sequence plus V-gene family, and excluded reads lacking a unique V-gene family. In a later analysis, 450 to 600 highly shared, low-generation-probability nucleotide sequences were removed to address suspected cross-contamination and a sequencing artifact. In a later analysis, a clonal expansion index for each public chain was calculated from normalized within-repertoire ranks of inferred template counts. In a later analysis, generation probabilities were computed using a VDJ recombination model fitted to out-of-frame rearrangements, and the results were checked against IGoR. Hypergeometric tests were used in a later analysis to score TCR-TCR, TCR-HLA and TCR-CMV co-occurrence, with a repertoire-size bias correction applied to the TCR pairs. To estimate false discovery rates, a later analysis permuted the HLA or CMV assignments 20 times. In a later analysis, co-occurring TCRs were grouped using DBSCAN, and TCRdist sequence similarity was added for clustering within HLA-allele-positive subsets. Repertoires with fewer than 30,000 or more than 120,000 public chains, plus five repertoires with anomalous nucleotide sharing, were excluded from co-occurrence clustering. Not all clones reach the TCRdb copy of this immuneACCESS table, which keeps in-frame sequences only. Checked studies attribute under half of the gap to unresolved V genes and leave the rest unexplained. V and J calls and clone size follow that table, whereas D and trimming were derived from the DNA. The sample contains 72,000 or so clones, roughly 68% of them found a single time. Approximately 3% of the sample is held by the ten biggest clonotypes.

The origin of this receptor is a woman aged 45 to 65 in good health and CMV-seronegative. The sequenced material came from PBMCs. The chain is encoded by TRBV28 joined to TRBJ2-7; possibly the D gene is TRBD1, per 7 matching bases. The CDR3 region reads CASSPSGWQGAYEQYF. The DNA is TGTGCCAGCAGTCCCAGCGGGTGGCAGGGGGCCTACGAGCAGTACTTC.